Below, 7 T cell receptor beta chains from the same sample are listed, as sequenced in a study of T cell repertoires in cytomegalovirus infection. TCRdb called the reads again in MiXCR, with one record for every CDR3 protein. The data contain just under 550,000 distinct CDR3 sequences, more than 20% of them singletons. Source material: PBMCs. These TCRs come from a human donor in good health (CMV status not recorded). Some clones in this sample may be carry-over from other donors' samples.

As regards this clonotype: A much larger clone lies one base from this, so it may be a read error. The CDR3 does not close with the conserved phenylalanine or tryptophan, likely indicating a read error. The CDR3 DNA sequence: TGTGCCAGCAGCTTAAGGGGGAACCCACAATCTGGGGAGCTGTTTCTT. Protein product: CASSLRGNPQSGELFL. The genes are TRBV7-3 and TRBJ2-2; D possibly matches TRBD1 or TRBD2 (5 bases each). CDR3 length equals 16 residues. V was cut by 1 base and J by 8 bases, with 17 bases left in between. The germline CDR1 and CDR2 sequences are SGHTA and FQGTGA.

The chain uses TRBV19 and TRBJ2-1; D is uncertain. The germline CDR1 and CDR2 sequences are LNHDA and SQIVND (reference sequence). V dropped 3 bases and J dropped 3 bases, with 12 bases sitting between them. The CDR3 has 15 residues. CDR3: CASSILLDGYNEQFF. CDR3 nucleotides: TGTGCCAGTAGTATTCTTTTAGACGGCTACAATGAGCAGTTCTTC.

The CDR3 reads CASSQSDRTLNYGYTF. The CDR3 coding sequence is TGCGCCAGCAGCCAAAGCGACAGAACCTTAAACTATGGCTACACCTTC. This chain uses TRBV4-3 with TRBJ1-2; tentatively, D is TRBD1 (5 bases). Germline V CDR1 and CDR2: LGHNA, YSLEER. This CDR3 is built from 16 residues. V was cut by 2 bases and J by 2 bases, with 15 bases left in between.

The chain is built from TRBV12-3 or TRBV12-4 and TRBJ1-5; 11 nucleotides agree with TRBD1. Trimming removed 0 bases from V and 8 bases from J; junction bases left unmatched: 9. The CDR3 totals 17 residues. This CDR3 is CASSLARRDRGRKPQHF. The CDR3 DNA reads as TGTGCCAGCAGTTTAGCGCGGAGGGACAGGGGGAGGAAGCCCCAGCATTTT.

Regarding this clonotype: An end of the junction does not agree with germline; a read error may underlie this. The CDR3 nucleotides are TGTGCCAGCAGCCCAGAGGGACTTATAGCTTTCTTT. Its protein is CASSPEGLIAFF. The chain combines TRBV4-1 with TRBJ1-1; a weak D match, TRBD1 (5 bases). The germline V gene has CDR1 MGHRA and CDR2 YSYEKL. The CDR3 extends over 12 amino acids.

The sample holds one count of this clonotype. This chain joins TRBV7-2 and TRBJ2-7, with a possible D match to TRBD2 (5 bases). The ends were cut back, 1 base at V and 7 bases at J, with 17 bases in the middle. The CDR3 consists of 15 residues. Germline CDR1 and CDR2: SGHTA and FQGNSA. Here the CDR3 reads CASSLGLTRVFEQYV. The CDR3 DNA reads as TGTGCCAGCAGCTTAGGTCTGACGAGGGTCTTTGAGCAGTACGTC.

This clonotype has a handful of counts. The genes are TRBV11-2 and TRBJ2-1, with 8 nucleotides matching TRBD1. Trimming at V came to 3 bases and at J to 6 bases, leaving 7 bases not matched to a gene. The CDR3 is 15 amino acids. From germline, CDR1 is SGHAT and CDR2 FQNNGV. The CDR3 DNA reads TGTGCCAGCAGCTTTGGACAGGGAAGGGTCAATGAGCAGTTCTTC. Translated, it gives CASSFGQGRVNEQFF.